These T cell receptor beta chains were read from a single sample in a study of T cells in Graves' hyperthyroidism and ophthalmopathy. Each CDR3 protein gets one entry after TCRdb re-called the multiplex PCR reads with MiXCR. The repertoire holds roughly 700,000 distinct CDR3 sequences, with around 15% as singletons. Material: blood. These receptors all stem from a man aged 50 to 59 with Graves' hyperthyroidism. The CDR3 runs from the conserved cysteine through the conserved F or W. The D gene is left open where the match is weak. Size is omitted from some rows. Given values are once, few, many or a class for expanded clones.

j_call,d_call,v_call,cdr3_length,clone_size,cdr3_aa,cdr3_nt
TRBJ2-7,TRBD2,TRBV11-2,14,NA,CASSFGGGWYEQYF,TGTGCCAGCAGCTTTGGGGGGGGTTGGTACGAGCAGTACTTC
TRBJ2-7,NA,TRBV6-6,12,many,CASSYPGNEQYF,TGTGCCAGCAGTTACCCAGGGAACGAGCAGTACTTC
TRBJ2-7,TRBD1,TRBV13,14,few,CASLDRTGAHEQYF,TGTGCCAGCTTGGATCGGACAGGGGCGCACGAGCAGTACTTC
TRBJ2-7,NA,TRBV28,12,many,CASSRMSYEQYF,TGTGCCAGCAGTAGGATGTCCTACGAGCAGTACTTC
TRBJ2-1,NA,TRBV4-3,16,few,CASSVRTGMAYNEQFF,TGCGCCAGCAGCGTCAGAACAGGGATGGCCTACAATGAGCAGTTCTTC
TRBJ1-2,NA,TRBV28,13,many,CAALPNGFYGYTF,TGTGCCGCACTACCGAATGGTTTCTATGGCTACACCTTC
TRBJ2-7,TRBD1,TRBV29-1,14,NA,CSVAGTGFSYEQYF,TGCAGCGTGGCCGGGACAGGGTTCTCCTACGAGCAGTACTTC
TRBJ2-1,TRBD1,TRBV24-1,12,NA,CATSDPQGEQFF,TGTGCCACCAGTGATCCACAGGGGGAGCAGTTCTTC
TRBJ1-1,NA,TRBV9,15,NA,CASSKEGGPNTEAFF,TGTGCCAGCAGCAAAGAGGGGGGACCGAACACTGAAGCTTTCTTT
TRBJ2-1,TRBD2,TRBV20-1,16,many,CSAPPRLAGEGNEQFF,TGCAGTGCTCCACCTCGCCTAGCGGGAGAGGGTAATGAGCAGTTCTTC
TRBJ2-5,TRBD2,TRBV5-1,16,NA,CASSLGLTSGGESQYF,TGCGCCAGCAGCTTGGGACTCACTAGCGGGGGAGAGTCCCAGTACTTC
TRBJ2-1,NA,TRBV7-6,17,many,CASSHALAVRSYNEQFF,TGTGCCAGCAGCCATGCCCTCGCGGTTCGCTCCTACAATGAGCAGTTCTTC
TRBJ1-5,NA,TRBV28,13,many,CASSPYSNQPQHF,TGTGCCAGCAGTCCCTATAGCAATCAGCCCCAGCATTTT
TRBJ2-7,TRBD2,TRBV20-1,17,NA,CSAFSDYAGVSFYEQYF,TGCAGTGCTTTTTCCGACTACGCGGGAGTTTCCTTCTACGAGCAGTACTTC
TRBJ1-1,NA,TRBV6-5,14,NA,CASSYSRGNTEAFF,TGTGCCAGCAGTTACTCCAGAGGGAACACTGAAGCTTTCTTT
TRBJ2-2,NA,TRBV18,15,many,CASSPDRPNTGELFF,TGTGCCAGCTCACCGGACAGACCGAACACCGGGGAGCTGTTTTTT
TRBJ2-7,NA,TRBV7-3,16,NA,CASSLTIRRTRNEQYF,TGTGCCAGCAGCTTAACGATTCGGCGGACCAGGAACGAGCAGTACTTC
TRBJ1-2,NA,TRBV29-1,12,NA,CSFRDGSYGYTF,TGCAGCTTCCGGGACGGTTCTTATGGCTACACCTTC
TRBJ2-7,NA,TRBV2,15,many,CASSRGGHQHYEQYF,TGTGCCAGCAGCCGGGGAGGACATCAACACTACGAGCAGTACTTC
TRBJ2-1,TRBD1,TRBV4-2,15,NA,CASSQAGTGVNEQFF,TGTGCCAGCAGCCAGGCCGGGACAGGGGTGAATGAGCAGTTCTTC
TRBJ2-1,TRBD2,TRBV5-1,17,NA,CASTSGTSGSRYNEQFF,TGCGCCAGCACCTCCGGGACTAGCGGGAGTAGGTACAATGAGCAGTTCTTC
TRBJ1-2,NA,TRBV30,14,NA,CAWSVRGRDYGYTF,TGTGCCTGGAGTGTACGGGGGCGCGACTATGGCTACACCTTC
TRBJ2-1,NA,TRBV7-8,15,few,CASSYLMSRSYEQFF,TGTGCCAGCAGCTACCTAATGTCTCGTAGCTATGAGCAGTTCTTC
TRBJ2-7,TRBD2,TRBV6-2/TRBV6-3,15,few,CASTSPLAGLYEQYF,TGTGCCAGCACCTCTCCTCTAGCGGGACTTTACGAGCAGTACTTC
TRBJ2-4,TRBD2,TRBV20-1,18,few,CSARDTSGLLLAKNIQYF,TGCAGTGCTAGAGATACTAGCGGACTATTACTAGCCAAAAACATTCAGTACTTC
TRBJ2-1,TRBD2,TRBV20-1,16,many,CSARVHTSGRINEQFF,TGCAGTGCTAGAGTTCACACTAGCGGGAGGATTAATGAGCAGTTCTTC
TRBJ2-1,TRBD2,TRBV11-2,15,many,CASSPGLANYNEQFF,TGTGCCAGCAGCCCGGGACTAGCTAATTACAATGAGCAGTTCTTC